This TCR beta chain appears in the sequencing data of a study of T cell repertoires in cytomegalovirus infection. Findings and limits, study-wide: The study identified carriers of CMV plus the relevant HLA from cumulative public TCR beta family frequency.

Using its own MiXCR run on the reads, TCRdb lists one record per CDR3 protein. The sample includes 380,000 or so distinct CDR3 sequences, roughly 34% of them seen just once. Comments on this clonotype: The antigen remains undetermined.

V trimming: 2 bases; J trimming: 5 bases; junction bases outside the gene matches: 6. The CDR3 loop spans 16 amino acids. Germline V CDR1 and CDR2: MNHEY, SVGAGI. The chain combines TRBV6-5 with TRBJ2-2; 9 bases fit TRBD2. This material consisted of cultured PBMCs, taken from culture after CMV antigen stimulation. This TCR derives from a human donor in good health (CMV status not recorded). Some clones in this sample may be carry-over from other donors' samples. The CDR3 nucleotides are TGTGCCAGCAGTTACCTTAGCGGGAGAGGTACCGGGGAGCTGTTTTTT. Protein sequence: CASSYLSGRGTGELFF.